This passage covers 2 T cell receptor beta chains from one sample sequenced in a study of cytomegalovirus exposure and HLA in healthy donors. In the PCR, 60 Vbeta and 13 Jbeta primers were used. Clones were sequenced by immunoSEQ multiplex PCR, and TCRdb holds only the in-frame ones, with some missing. The sample lists roughly 150,000 clones; 65% to 90% were seen once. Specimen: PBMCs. The receptors stem from a male donor in good health and CMV-seronegative.

This clone has more than one count but fewer than ten. The genes are TRBV6-6 and TRBJ2-3, with 8 bases aligning to TRBD1. Germline CDR1 and CDR2: MNHNY and SVGAGI (reference sequence). CDR3 length: 16 residues. V lost 5 bases and J lost 4; bases outside the gene matches: 11. CDR3 DNA: TGTGCCAGCAGTCTAAGACCGGGACAGGATCCAGATACGCAGTATTTT. Encoded protein: CASSLRPGQDPDTQYF.

The chain combines TRBV29-1 with TRBJ2-6, with a tentative D call TRBD1 (6 bases). Germline loops: CDR1 SQVTM, CDR2 ANQGSEA. The CDR3 is made up of 16 amino acids. Deletions cut 5 bases from V and 0 bases from J, with 14 bases between. This CDR3 is CSVRGHRDSGANVLTF. CDR3 nucleotide sequence: TGCAGCGTTAGAGGACACAGGGACTCTGGGGCCAACGTCCTGACTTTC.